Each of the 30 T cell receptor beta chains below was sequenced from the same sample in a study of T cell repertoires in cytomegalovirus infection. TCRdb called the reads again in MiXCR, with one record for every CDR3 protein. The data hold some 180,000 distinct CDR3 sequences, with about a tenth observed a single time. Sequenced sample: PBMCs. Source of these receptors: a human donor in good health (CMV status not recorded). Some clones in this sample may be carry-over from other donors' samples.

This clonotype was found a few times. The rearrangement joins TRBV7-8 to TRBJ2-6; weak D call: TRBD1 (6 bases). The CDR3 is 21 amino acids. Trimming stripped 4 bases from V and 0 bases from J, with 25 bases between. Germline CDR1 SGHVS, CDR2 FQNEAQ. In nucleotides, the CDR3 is TGTGCCAGCAGCTCCGCGTTGGTGTGGACTGGACAGCTCTCTGGGGCCAACGTCCTGACTTTC. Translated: CASSSALVWTGQLSGANVLTF.

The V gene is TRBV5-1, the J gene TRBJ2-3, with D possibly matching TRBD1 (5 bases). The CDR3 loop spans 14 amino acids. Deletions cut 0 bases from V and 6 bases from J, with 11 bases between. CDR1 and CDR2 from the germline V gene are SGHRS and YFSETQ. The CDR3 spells CASSLEGRGDTQYF. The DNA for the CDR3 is TGCGCCAGCAGCTTGGAGGGAAGGGGTGATACGCAGTATTTT.

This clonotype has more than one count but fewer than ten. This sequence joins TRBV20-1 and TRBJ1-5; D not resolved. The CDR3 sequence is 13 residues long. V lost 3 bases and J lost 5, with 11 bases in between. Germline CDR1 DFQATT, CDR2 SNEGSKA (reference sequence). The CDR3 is CSASPGPDQPQHF. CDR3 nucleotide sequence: TGCAGTGCTAGTCCTGGGCCTGATCAGCCCCAGCATTTT.

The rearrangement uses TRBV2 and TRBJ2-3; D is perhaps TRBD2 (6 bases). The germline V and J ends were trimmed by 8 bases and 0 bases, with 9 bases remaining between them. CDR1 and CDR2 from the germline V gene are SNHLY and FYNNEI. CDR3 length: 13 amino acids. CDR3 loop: CASGGFSTDTQYF. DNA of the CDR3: TGTGCCAGCGGAGGGTTTAGCACAGATACGCAGTATTTT.

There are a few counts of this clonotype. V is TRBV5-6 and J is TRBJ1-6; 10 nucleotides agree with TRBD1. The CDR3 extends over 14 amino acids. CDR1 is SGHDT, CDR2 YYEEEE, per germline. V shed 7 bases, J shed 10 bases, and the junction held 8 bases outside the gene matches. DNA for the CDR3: TGTGCCAGCCGAACCGGGACAGGGGCCTCACCCCTCCACTTT. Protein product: CASRTGTGASPLHF.

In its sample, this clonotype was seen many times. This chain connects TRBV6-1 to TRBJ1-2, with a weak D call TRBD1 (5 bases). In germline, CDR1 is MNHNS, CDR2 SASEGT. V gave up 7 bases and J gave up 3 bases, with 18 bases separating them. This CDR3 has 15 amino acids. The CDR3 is CASTRSGLYDYGYTF. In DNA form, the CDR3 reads TGTGCCAGCACCCGATCGGGACTTTACGACTATGGCTACACCTTC.

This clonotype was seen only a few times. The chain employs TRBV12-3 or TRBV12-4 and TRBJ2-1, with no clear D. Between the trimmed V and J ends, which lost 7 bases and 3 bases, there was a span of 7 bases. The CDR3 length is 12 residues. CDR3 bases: TGTGCCAGCAAATCGGACTACAATGAGCAGTTCTTC. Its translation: CASKSDYNEQFF.

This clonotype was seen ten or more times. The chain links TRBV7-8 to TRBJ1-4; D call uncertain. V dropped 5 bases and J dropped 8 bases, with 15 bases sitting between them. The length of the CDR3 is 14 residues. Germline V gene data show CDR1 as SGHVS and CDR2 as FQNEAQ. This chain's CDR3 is CASSPRRTGEKLFF. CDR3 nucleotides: TGTGCCAGCAGCCCACGCCGGACGGGGGAAAAACTGTTTTTT.

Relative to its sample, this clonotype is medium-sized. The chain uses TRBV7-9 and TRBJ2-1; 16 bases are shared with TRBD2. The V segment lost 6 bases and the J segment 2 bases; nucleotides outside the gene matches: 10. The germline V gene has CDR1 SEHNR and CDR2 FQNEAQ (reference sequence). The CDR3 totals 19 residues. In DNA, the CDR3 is TGTGCCAGCAGTTACCCCGGGACTAGCGGGAGGGAACCCTACAATGAGCAGTTCTTC. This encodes CASSYPGTSGREPYNEQFF.

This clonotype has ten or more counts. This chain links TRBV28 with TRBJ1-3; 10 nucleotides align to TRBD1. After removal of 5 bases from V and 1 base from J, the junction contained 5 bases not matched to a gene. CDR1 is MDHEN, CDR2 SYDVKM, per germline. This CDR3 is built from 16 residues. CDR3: CASSRDRGHSGNTIYF. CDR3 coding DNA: TGTGCCAGCAGTCGAGACAGGGGGCATTCTGGAAACACCATATATTTT.

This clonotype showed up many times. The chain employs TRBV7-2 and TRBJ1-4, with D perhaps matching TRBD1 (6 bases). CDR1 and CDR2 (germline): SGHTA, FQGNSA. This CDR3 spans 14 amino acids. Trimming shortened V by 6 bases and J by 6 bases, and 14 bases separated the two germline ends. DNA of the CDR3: TGTGCCAGCAGTATAGGACAGACGTATGAAAAACTGTTTTTT. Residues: CASSIGQTYEKLFF.

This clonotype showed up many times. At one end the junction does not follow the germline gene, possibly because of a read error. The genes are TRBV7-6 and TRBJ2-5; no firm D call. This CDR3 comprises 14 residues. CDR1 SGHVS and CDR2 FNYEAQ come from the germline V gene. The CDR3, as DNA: TGTGCCAGCAGACGGTTTGGGTCAAGAGAGCCCCAGTACTTC. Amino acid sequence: CASRRFGSREPQYF.

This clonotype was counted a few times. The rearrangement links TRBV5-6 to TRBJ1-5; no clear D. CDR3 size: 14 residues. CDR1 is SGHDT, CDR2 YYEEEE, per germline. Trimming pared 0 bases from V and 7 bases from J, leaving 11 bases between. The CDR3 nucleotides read TGTGCCAGCAGCTTGGCCGTAGGGAGGCAGCCCCAGCATTTT. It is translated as CASSLAVGRQPQHF.

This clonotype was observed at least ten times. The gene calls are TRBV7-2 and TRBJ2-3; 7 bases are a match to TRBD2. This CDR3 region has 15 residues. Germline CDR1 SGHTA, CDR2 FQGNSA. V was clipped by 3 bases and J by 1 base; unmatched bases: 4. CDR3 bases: TGTGCCAGCAGCTTTACGGCGGGAGGCACAGATACGCAGTATTTT. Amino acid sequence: CASSFTAGGTDTQYF.

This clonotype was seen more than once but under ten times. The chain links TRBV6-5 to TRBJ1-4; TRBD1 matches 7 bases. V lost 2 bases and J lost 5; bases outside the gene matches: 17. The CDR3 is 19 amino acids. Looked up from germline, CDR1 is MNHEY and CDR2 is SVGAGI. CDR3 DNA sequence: TGTGCCAGCAGTTACAAAGGGACAGAGGACATCAGAGGAAATGAAAAACTGTTTTTT. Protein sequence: CASSYKGTEDIRGNEKLFF.

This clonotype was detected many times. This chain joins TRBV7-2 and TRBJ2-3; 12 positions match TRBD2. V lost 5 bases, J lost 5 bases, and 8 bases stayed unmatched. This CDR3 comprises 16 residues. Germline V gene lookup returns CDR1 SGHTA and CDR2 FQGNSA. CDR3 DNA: TGTGCCAGCAGCCTGAGACTAGCGGGAGTAGGAGATACGCAGTATTTT. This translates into CASSLRLAGVGDTQYF.

CDR3 in amino acids: CSVEEGARETQYF. The CDR3 DNA reads as TGCAGCGTTGAAGAGGGGGCCCGGGAGACCCAGTACTTC. This chain uses TRBV29-1 with TRBJ2-5; D possibly corresponds to TRBD1 (6 bases). The V and J ends lost 0 bases and 5 bases respectively, with 10 bases between them. The CDR3 has 13 residues. The germline gives CDR1 SQVTM, CDR2 ANQGSEA. Variable domain in full (rest from reference TRBV29-1 and TRBJ2-5): SAVISQKPSRDICQRGTSLTIQCQVDSQVTMMFWYRQQPGQSLTLIATANQGSEATYESGFVIDKFPISRPNLTFSTLTVSNMSPEDSSIYLCSVEEGARETQYFGPGTRLLVL.

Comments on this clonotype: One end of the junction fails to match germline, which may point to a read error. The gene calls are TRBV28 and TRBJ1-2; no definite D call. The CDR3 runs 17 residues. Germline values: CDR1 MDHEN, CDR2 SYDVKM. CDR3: CASNLYVDGEPNYGYTF. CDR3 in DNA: TGTGCCAGCAATTTATACGTCGATGGCGAACCTAACTATGGCTACACCTTC.

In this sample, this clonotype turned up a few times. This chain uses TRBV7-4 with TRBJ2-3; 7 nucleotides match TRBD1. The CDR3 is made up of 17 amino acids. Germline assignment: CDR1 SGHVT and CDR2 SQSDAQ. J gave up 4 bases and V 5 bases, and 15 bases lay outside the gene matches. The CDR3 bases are TGTGCCAGCAGCAACAAAAGGGACAGCCCACGAGCAGATACGCAGTATTTT. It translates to CASSNKRDSPRADTQYF.

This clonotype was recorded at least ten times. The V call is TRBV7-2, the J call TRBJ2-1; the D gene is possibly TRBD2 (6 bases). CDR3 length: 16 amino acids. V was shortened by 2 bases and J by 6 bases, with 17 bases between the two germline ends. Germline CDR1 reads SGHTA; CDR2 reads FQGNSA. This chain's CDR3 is CASSLTGLVSPNEQFF. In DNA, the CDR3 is TGTGCCAGCAGCTTAACGGGACTCGTATCACCCAATGAGCAGTTCTTC.

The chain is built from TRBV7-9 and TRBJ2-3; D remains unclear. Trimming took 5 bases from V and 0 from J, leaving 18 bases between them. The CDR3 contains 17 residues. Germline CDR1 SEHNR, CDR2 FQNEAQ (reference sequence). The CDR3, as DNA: TGTGCCAGCAGCGCCGCTAAGAACACCCCTAGCACAGATACGCAGTATTTT. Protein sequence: CASSAAKNTPSTDTQYF.

In nucleotides, the CDR3 is TGTGCCAGCAGCCAGAGCGGCGGGGAGCTGTTTTTT. Protein product: CASSQSGGELFF. The chain uses TRBV14 and TRBJ2-2, with D perhaps matching TRBD2 (5 bases). The CDR3 loop spans 12 amino acids. Germline V lookup: CDR1 SGHDN, CDR2 FVKESK. V was trimmed by 3 bases and J by 7 bases, leaving 6 bases between them. Full variable domain (outside the CDR3, taken from reference TRBV14 and TRBJ2-2): EAGVTQFPSHSVIEKGQTVTLRCDPISGHDNLYWYRRVMGKEIKFLLHFVKESKQDESGMPNNRFLAERTGGTYSTLKVQPAELEDSGVYFCASSQSGGELFFGEGSRLTVL.

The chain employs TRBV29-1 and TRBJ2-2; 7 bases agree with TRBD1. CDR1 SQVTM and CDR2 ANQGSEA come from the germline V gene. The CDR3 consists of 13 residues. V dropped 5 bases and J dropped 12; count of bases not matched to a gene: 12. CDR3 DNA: TGCAGCGTTATCAAGGGGGCGTCCTCAAAGCTGTTTTTT. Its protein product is CSVIKGASSKLFF.

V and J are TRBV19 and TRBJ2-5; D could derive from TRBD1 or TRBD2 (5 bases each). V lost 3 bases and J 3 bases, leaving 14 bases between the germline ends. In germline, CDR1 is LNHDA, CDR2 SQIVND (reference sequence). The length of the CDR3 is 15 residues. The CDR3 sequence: CASSIGAVEEETQYF. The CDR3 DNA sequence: TGTGCCAGTAGTATCGGGGCAGTGGAAGAAGAGACCCAGTACTTC.

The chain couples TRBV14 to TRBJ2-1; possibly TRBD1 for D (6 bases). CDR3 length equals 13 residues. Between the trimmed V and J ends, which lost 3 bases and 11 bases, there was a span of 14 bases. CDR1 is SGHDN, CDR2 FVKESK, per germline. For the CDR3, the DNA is TGTGCCAGCAGCCAGTGGACAGCAAATAAGCAGTTCTTC. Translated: CASSQWTANKQFF.

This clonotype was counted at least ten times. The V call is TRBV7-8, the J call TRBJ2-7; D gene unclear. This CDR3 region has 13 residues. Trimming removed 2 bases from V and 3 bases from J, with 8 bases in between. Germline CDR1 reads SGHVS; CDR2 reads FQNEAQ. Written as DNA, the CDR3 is TGTGCCAGCAGCTTAATGGTTAGCTACGAGCAGTACTTC. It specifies CASSLMVSYEQYF.

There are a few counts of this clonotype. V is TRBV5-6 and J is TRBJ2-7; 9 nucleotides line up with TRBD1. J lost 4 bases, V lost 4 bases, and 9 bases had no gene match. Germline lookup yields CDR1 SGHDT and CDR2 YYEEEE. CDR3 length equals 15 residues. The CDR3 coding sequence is TGTGCCAGCAGCCCGGCTCCGGACAGGGGTTACGAGCAGTACTTC. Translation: CASSPAPDRGYEQYF.

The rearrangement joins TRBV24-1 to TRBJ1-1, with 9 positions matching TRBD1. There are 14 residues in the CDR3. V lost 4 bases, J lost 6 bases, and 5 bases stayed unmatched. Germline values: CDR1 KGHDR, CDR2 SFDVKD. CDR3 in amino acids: CATSDPGQGPEAFF. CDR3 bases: TGTGCCACCAGTGACCCGGGACAGGGCCCTGAAGCTTTCTTT.

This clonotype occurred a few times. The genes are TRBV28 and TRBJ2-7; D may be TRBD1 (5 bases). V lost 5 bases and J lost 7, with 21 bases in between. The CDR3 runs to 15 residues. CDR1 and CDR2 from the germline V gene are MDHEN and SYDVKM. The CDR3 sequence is CASSPIQQATGEQYF. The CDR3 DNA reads TGTGCCAGCAGTCCCATCCAACAGGCTACGGGTGAGCAGTACTTC.

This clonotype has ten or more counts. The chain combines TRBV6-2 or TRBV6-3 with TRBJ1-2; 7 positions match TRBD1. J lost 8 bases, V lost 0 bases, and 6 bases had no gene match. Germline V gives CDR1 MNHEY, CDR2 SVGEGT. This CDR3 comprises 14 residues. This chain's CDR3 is CASSYSLGTEGYTF. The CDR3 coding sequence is TGTGCCAGCAGTTACTCGCTCGGGACAGAAGGCTACACCTTC.